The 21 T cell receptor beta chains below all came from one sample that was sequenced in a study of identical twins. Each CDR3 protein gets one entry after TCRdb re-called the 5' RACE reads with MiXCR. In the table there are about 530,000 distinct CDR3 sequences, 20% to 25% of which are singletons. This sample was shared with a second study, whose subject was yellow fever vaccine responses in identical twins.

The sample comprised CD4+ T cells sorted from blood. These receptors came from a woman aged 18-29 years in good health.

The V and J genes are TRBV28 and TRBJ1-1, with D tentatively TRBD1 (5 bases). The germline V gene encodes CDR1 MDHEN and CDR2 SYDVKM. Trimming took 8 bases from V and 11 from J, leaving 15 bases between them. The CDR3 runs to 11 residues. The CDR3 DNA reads TGTGCCAGCTGGAGGGACCCCCTCGCTTTCTTT. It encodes CASWRDPLAFF.

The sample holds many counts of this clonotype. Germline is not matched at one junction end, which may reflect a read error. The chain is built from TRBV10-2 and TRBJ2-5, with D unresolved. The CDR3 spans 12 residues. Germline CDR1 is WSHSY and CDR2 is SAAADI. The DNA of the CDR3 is TGTGCCAGCAGTGAGAGTGGGGAGACCCAGTACTTC. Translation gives CASSESGETQYF.

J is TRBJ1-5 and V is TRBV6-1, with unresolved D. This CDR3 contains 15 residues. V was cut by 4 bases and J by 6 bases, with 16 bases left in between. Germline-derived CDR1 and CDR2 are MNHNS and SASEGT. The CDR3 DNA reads TGTGCCAGCAGTGCTTTGGGTGAGGGCAGTCAGCCCCAGCATTTT. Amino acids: CASSALGEGSQPQHF.

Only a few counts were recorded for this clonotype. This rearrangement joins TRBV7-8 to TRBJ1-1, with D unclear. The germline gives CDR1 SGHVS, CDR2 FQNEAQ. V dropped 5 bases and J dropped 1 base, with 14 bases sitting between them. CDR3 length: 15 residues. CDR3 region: CASSLESRQNTEAFF. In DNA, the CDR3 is TGTGCCAGCAGCCTAGAGAGTCGGCAGAACACTGAAGCTTTCTTT. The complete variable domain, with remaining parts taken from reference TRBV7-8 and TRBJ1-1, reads GAGVSQSPRYKVAKRGQDVALRCDPISGHVSLFWYQQALGQGPEFLTYFQNEAQLDKSGLPSDRFFAERPEGSVSTLKIQRTQQEDSAVYLCASSLESRQNTEAFFGQGTRLTVV.

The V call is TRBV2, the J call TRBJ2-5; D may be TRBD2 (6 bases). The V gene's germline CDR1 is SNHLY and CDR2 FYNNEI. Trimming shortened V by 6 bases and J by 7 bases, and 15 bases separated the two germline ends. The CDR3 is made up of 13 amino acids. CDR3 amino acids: CASRVSGDWTQYF. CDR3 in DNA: TGTGCCAGCAGGGTTAGCGGAGACTGGACCCAGTACTTC.

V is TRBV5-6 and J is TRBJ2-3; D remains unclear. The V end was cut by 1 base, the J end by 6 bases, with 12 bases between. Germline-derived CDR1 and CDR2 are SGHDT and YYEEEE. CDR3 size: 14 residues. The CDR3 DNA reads TGTGCCAGCAGCTTGAGGATGGGTCCTGATACGCAGTATTTT. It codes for CASSLRMGPDTQYF.

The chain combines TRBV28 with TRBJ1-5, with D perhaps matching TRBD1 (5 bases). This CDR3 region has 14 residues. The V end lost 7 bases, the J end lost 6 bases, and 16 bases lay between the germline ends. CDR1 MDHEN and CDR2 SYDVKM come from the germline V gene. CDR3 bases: TGTGCCAGCAAGGAAGGGGCCTCCTTTCAGCCCCAGCATTTT. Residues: CASKEGASFQPQHF.

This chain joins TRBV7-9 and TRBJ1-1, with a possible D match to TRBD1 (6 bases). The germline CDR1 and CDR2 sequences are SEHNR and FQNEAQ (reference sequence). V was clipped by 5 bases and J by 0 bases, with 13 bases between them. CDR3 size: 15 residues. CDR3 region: CASSKQGMLNTEAFF. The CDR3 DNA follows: TGTGCCAGCAGCAAACAGGGAATGTTGAACACTGAAGCTTTCTTT.

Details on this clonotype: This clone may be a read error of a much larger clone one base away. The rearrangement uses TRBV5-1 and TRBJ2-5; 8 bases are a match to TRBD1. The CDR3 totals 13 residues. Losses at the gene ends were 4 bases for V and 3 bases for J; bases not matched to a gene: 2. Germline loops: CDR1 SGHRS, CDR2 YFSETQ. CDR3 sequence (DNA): TGCGCCAGCAGCAAGACAGGGGAAGAGACCCAGTACTTC. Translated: CASSKTGEETQYF.

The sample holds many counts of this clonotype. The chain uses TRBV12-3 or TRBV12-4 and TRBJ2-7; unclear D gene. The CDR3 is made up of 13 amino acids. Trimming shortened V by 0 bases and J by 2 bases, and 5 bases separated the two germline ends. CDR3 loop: CASSLAPTYEQYV. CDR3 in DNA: TGTGCCAGCAGTTTAGCCCCAACCTACGAGCAGTACGTC.

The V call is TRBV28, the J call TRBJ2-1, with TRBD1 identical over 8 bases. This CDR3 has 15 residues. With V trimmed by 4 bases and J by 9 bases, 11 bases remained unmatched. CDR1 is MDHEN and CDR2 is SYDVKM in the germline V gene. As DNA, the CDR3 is TGTGCCAGCAGTTCGCAGGGGGCGCGTTATGGTGAGCAGTTCTTC. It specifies CASSSQGARYGEQFF.

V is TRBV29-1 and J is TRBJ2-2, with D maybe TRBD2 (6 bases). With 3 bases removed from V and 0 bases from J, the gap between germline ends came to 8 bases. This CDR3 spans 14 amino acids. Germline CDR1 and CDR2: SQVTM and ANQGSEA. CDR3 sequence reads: CSVDGGANTGELFF. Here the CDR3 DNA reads TGCAGCGTTGATGGCGGGGCGAACACCGGGGAGCTGTTTTTT.

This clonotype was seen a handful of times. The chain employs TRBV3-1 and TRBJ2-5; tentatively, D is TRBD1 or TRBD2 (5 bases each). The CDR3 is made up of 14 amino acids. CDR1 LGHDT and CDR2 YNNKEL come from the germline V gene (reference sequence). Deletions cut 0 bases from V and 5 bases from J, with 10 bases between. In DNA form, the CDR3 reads TGTGCCAGCAGCCAAGATCGGGGCAAGGAGACCCAGTACTTC. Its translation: CASSQDRGKETQYF.

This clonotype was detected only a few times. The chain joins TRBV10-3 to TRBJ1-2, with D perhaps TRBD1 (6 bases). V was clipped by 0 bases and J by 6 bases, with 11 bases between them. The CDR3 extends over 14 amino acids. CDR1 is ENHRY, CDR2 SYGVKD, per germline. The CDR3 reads CAISESVAGDGYTF. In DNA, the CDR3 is TGTGCCATCAGTGAGTCCGTGGCAGGGGATGGCTACACCTTC.

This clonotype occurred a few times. The CDR3 loop reads CSAELFDYNEQFF. CDR3 DNA sequence: TGCAGTGCCGAGCTATTTGACTACAATGAGCAGTTCTTC. V is TRBV20-1 and J is TRBJ2-1; no clear D. V lost 6 bases and J lost 3, with 12 bases in between. The V gene's germline CDR1 is DFQATT and CDR2 SNEGSKA (reference sequence). CDR3 length: 13 amino acids.

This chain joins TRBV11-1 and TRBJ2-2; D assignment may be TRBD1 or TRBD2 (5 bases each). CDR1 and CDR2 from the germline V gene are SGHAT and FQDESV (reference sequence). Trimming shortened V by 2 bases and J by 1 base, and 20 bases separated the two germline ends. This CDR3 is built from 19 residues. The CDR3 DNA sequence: TGTGCCAGCAGCTTATACTTGGGGGTAGTACCACGGAACACCGGGGAGCTGTTTTTT. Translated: CASSLYLGVVPRNTGELFF.

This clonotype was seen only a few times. CDR3 nucleotide sequence: TGCAGTGCTAGAGCCCAAGGAGAACCCCAAGAGACCCAGTACTTC. It encodes CSARAQGEPQETQYF. V gene TRBV20-1 combines with J gene TRBJ2-5, with D unclear. Germline V lookup: CDR1 DFQATT, CDR2 SNEGSKA (reference sequence). The CDR3 is 15 amino acids. V gave up 1 base and J gave up 1 base, with 13 bases separating them.

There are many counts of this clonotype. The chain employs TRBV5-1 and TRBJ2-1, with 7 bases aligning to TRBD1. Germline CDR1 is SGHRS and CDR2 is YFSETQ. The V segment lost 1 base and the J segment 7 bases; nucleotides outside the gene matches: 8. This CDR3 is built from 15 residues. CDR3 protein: CASSLPGTVKNEQFF. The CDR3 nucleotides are TGCGCCAGCAGCTTGCCGGGGACAGTCAAAAATGAGCAGTTCTTC.

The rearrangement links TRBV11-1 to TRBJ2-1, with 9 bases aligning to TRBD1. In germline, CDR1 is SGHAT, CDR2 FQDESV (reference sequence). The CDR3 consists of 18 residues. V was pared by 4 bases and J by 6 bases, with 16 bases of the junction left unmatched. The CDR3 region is CASSYPPGQGPGGNEQFF. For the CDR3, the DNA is TGTGCCAGCAGCTACCCTCCGGGACAGGGCCCCGGGGGCAATGAGCAGTTCTTC.

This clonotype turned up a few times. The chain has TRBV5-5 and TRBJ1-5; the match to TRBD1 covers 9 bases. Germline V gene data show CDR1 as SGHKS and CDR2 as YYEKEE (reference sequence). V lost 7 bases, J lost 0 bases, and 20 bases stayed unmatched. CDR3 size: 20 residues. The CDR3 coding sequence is TGTGCCAGCGCCACCCTCGAGTGGGACAGGGCCTTTTATAGCAATCAGCCCCAGCATTTT. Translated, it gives CASATLEWDRAFYSNQPQHF.

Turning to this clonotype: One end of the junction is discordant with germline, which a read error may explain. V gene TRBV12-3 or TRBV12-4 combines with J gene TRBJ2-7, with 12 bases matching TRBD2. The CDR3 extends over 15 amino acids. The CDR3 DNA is TGTGCCAGCAGTCTGACTAGCGGGAGAGGGTACGAGAAGTACTTC. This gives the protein CASSLTSGRGYEKYF.